Here is one T cell receptor (beta chain) with its context. The data are from a study of T cell responses to AZD1222 COVID-19 vaccine. Sequenced by immunoSEQ multiplex PCR; TCRdb stores in-frame clones only, minus some. The table includes approximately 170,000 clones, roughly 88% detected once. Losses at the gene ends were 5 bases for V and 2 bases for J; bases not matched to a gene: 7. The CDR3 is 17 residues long. From germline, CDR1 is SGHVS and CDR2 FNYEAQ. Specimen: peripheral blood, collected 28 days after the second AZD1222 dose. J is TRBJ2-3 and V is TRBV7-6; 13 bases match TRBD2. This clonotype originated in an adult who received the AZD1222 COVID-19 vaccine. CDR3 in amino acids: CASSTRTSGGFTDTQYF. The CDR3 nucleotides read TGTGCCAGCAGCACCCGGACTAGCGGGGGATTCACAGATACGCAGTATTTT.